The present T cell receptor (beta chain) was sequenced within a study of blood T cell repertoires in COVID-19. Libraries were prepared by immunoSEQ multiplex PCR; TCRdb keeps only in-frame clonotypes and omits some of them. The top ten hold roughly 3.9% of the sample, which has 350,000 or so clones, roughly nine tenths seen once. The CDR3 has 14 amino acids. Germline CDR1 reads MDHEN; CDR2 reads SYDVKM. Trimming removed 7 bases from V and 2 bases from J, with 14 bases in between. This TCR was recovered from a woman aged 60 to 75 with COVID-19, enrolled during active disease. The genes are TRBV28 and TRBJ1-2; tentatively, D is TRBD1 (5 bases). Sample: peripheral blood. The CDR3 protein is CASTSTDVNYGYTF. CDR3 DNA: TGTGCCAGCACCTCGACAGACGTCAACTATGGCTACACCTTC.